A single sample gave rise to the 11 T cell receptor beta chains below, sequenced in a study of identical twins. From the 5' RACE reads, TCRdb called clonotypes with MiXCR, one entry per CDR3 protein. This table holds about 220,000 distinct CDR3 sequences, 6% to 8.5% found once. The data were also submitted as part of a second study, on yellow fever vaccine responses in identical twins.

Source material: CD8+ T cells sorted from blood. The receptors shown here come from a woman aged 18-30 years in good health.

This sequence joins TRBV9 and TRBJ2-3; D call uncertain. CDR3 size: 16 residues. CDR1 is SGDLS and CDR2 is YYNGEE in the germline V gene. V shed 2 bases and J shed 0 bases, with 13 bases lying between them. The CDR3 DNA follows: TGTGCCAGCAGCGTTTCGGCGGCGCCTAGCACAGATACGCAGTATTTT. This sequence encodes CASSVSAAPSTDTQYF.

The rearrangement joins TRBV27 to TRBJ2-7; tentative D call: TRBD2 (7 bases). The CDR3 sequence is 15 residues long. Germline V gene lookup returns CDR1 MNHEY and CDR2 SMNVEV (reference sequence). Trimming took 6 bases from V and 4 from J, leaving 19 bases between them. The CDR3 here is CASRGSGGAGYEQYF. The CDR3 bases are TGTGCCAGCAGGGGGAGTGGGGGGGCAGGGTACGAGCAGTACTTC.

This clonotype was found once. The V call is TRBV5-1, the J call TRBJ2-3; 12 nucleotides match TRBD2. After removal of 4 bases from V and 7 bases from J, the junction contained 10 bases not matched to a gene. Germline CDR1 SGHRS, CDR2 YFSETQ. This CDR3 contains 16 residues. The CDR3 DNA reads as TGCGCCAGCAGCCCGACTAGCGGGGGACCCTTTTATACGCAGTATTTT. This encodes CASSPTSGGPFYTQYF.

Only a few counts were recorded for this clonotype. In nucleotides, the CDR3 is TGTGCCAGCAGCTTAAGCCCCTACGAGCAGTACGTC. Residues: CASSLSPYEQYV. This sequence joins TRBV11-2 and TRBJ2-7; D is undetermined. CDR1 is SGHAT, CDR2 FQNNGV, per germline. CDR3 length: 12 amino acids. Between the trimmed V and J ends, which lost 2 bases and 2 bases, there was a span of 4 bases.

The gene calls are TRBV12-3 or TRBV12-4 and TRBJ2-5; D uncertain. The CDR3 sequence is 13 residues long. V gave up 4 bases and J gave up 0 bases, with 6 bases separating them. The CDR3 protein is CASSSEYQETQYF. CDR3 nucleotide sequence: TGTGCCAGCAGTTCAGAGTACCAAGAGACCCAGTACTTC.

The CDR3 DNA reads as TGCAGTGCCGGCGGGGAGGCCCACAATGGTGAGCAGTTCTTC. Its translation: CSAGGEAHNGEQFF. The V call is TRBV20-1, the J call TRBJ2-1, with D tentatively TRBD2 (6 bases). The CDR3 is 14 amino acids. Germline-derived CDR1 and CDR2 are DFQATT and SNEGSKA (reference sequence). V shed 6 bases and J shed 9 bases, with 21 bases lying between them.

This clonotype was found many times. The CDR3 spells CASSLPGDGYTF. Here the CDR3 DNA reads TGTGCCAGCAGCTTACCAGGGGATGGCTACACCTTC. The chain couples TRBV7-8 to TRBJ1-2, with D possibly matching TRBD1 (6 bases). In germline, CDR1 is SGHVS, CDR2 FQNEAQ. The CDR3 contains 12 residues. Trimming removed 2 bases from V and 6 bases from J, with 7 bases in between.

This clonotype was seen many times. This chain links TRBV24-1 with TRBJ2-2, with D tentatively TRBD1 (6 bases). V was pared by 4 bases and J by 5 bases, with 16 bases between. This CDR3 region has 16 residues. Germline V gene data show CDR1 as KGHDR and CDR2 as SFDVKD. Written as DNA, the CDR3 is TGTGCCACCAGTGACAAAATTACAGGGCGTACCGGGGAGCTGTTTTTT. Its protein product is CATSDKITGRTGELFF.

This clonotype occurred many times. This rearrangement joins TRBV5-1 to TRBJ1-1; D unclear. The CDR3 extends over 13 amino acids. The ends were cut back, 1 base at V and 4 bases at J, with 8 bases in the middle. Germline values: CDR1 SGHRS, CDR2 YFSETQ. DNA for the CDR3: TGCGCCAGCAGCTTGCTCCGGGCCACTGAAGCTTTCTTT. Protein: CASSLLRATEAFF.

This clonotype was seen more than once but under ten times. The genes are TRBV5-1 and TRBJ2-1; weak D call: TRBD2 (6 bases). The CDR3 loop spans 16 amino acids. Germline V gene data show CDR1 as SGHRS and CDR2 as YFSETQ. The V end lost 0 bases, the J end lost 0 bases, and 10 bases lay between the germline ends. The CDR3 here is CASSLDFGGSYNEQFF. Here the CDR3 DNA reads TGCGCCAGCAGCTTGGATTTCGGGGGCTCCTACAATGAGCAGTTCTTC. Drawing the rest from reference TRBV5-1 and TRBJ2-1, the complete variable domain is KAGVTQTPRYLIKTRGQQVTLSCSPISGHRSVSWYQQTPGQGLQFLFEYFSETQRNKGNFPGRFSGRQFSNSRSEMNVSTLELGDSALYLCASSLDFGGSYNEQFFGPGTRLTVL.

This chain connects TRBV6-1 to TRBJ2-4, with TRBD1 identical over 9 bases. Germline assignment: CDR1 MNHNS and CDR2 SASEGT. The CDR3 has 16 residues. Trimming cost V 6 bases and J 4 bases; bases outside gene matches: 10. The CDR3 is CASRGTGGSPKNIQYF. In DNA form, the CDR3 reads TGTGCCAGCAGGGGAACAGGGGGCTCTCCAAAAAACATTCAGTACTTC.